A single sample gave rise to the 10 T cell receptor beta chains below, sequenced in a study of cytomegalovirus exposure and HLA in healthy donors. The PCR used 60 Vbeta and 13 Jbeta primers. Measured with immunoSEQ multiplex PCR; TCRdb has only the in-frame clones, and not every one. The sample holds fewer than 70,000 clones, roughly 80% seen once. The sequencing input was PBMCs. The origin of the receptors is a human donor in good health.

V usage is TRBV19 and J usage is TRBJ1-6, with 8 bases that match TRBD1. Germline V gives CDR1 LNHDA, CDR2 SQIVND (reference sequence). The ends lost 7 bases at V and 9 bases at J; junction bases unmatched: 8. This CDR3 spans 14 amino acids. CDR3 sequence reads: CASTNQGARSPLHF. CDR3 nucleotides: TGTGCCAGTACAAACCAGGGGGCGCGTTCACCCCTCCACTTT.

The chain couples TRBV6-5 to TRBJ2-7; 7 positions match TRBD1. The CDR3 spans 13 residues. Looked up from germline, CDR1 is MNHEY and CDR2 is SVGAGI. V shed 6 bases and J 6 bases; nucleotides not matched to a gene: 8. CDR3: CASRTGAVREQYF. DNA for the CDR3: TGTGCCAGCAGAACAGGGGCGGTCCGCGAGCAGTACTTC.

The rearrangement joins TRBV4-3 to TRBJ2-1; weak D call: TRBD1 (5 bases). Germline CDR1 and CDR2: LGHNA and YSLEER. Trimming left V 1 base short and J 7 bases short, with 11 bases between. The CDR3 is made up of 14 amino acids. CDR3 in DNA: TGCGCCAGCAGCCAAGGATGGGGCGGAAATGAGCAGTTCTTC. Amino acids: CASSQGWGGNEQFF.

The chain combines TRBV7-2 with TRBJ2-6, with TRBD1 matching 11 bases. Germline V CDR1 and CDR2: SGHTA, FQGNSA. V gave up 7 bases and J gave up 1 base; unmatched junction bases: 9. The length of the CDR3 is 18 residues. This CDR3 is CASTWGDRGSSGANVLTF. The DNA for the CDR3 is TGTGCCAGCACCTGGGGGGACAGGGGGAGTTCTGGGGCCAACGTCCTGACTTTC.

The chain is built from TRBV9 and TRBJ2-3, with TRBD2 identical over 7 bases. This CDR3 has 16 amino acids. Germline CDR1 SGDLS, CDR2 YYNGEE. J was trimmed by 2 bases and V by 0 bases; bases with no gene match: 6. CDR3 nucleotide sequence: TGTGCCAGCAGCGTAGTGGGAGCGGGATTCACAGATACGCAGTATTTT. Translated: CASSVVGAGFTDTQYF.

A word on this clone: The junction departs from germline at one end; a sequencing error may be responsible. This chain uses TRBV7-9 with TRBJ2-1, with 11 bases fitting TRBD2. From germline, CDR1 is SEHNR and CDR2 FQNEAQ (reference sequence). The CDR3 is made up of 16 amino acids. CDR3 protein: CSSRFLAGGKNNEQFF. Written as DNA, the CDR3 is TGTTCCAGCCGGTTCCTAGCGGGGGGTAAAAACAATGAGCAGTTCTTC.

This clone has just a few counts. The chain combines TRBV7-9 with TRBJ2-7, with 8 positions matching TRBD2. Unmatched junction bases numbered 4, after V lost 5 bases and J lost 1 base. Germline CDR1 and CDR2: SEHNR and FQNEAQ (reference sequence). This CDR3 has 14 residues. For the CDR3, the DNA is TGTGCCAGCAGCCCGAGCGGGAGTTCCTACGAGCAGTACTTC. Its translation is CASSPSGSSYEQYF.

This chain links TRBV11-3 with TRBJ2-3, with 12 nucleotides matching TRBD2. Germline V gives CDR1 SGHNT, CDR2 YENEEA. This CDR3 is built from 14 residues. The trim removed 8 bases at V and 5 bases at J, leaving 5 bases unmatched. CDR3 residues: CASARTSGVDTQYF. In nucleotides, the CDR3 is TGTGCCAGCGCCAGGACTAGCGGGGTAGATACGCAGTATTTT. The whole variable domain, remainder taken from reference TRBV11-3 and TRBJ2-3, is EAGVVQSPRYKIIEKKQPVAFWCNPISGHNTLYWYLQNLGQGPELLIRYENEEAVDDSQLPKDRFSAERLKGVDSTLKIQPAELGDSAVYLCASARTSGVDTQYFGPGTRLTVL.

The V gene is TRBV9, the J gene TRBJ1-3; D might be TRBD1 (6 bases). This CDR3 contains 17 residues. The V end lost 1 base, the J end lost 2 bases, and 16 bases lay between the germline ends. CDR1 is SGDLS and CDR2 is YYNGEE in the germline V gene. CDR3 in DNA: TGTGCCAGCAGCGTAACCCCACAGGGAAACACTGGAAACACCATATATTTT. Translation gives CASSVTPQGNTGNTIYF.

The chain uses TRBV6-5 and TRBJ1-6; no definite D call. V dropped 4 bases and J dropped 8 bases, with 12 bases sitting between them. The CDR3 extends over 14 amino acids. The germline V gene encodes CDR1 MNHEY and CDR2 SVGAGI. CDR3: CASSWSDLDSPLHF. The DNA for the CDR3 is TGTGCCAGCAGTTGGTCAGACCTAGATTCACCCCTCCACTTT.